This T cell receptor beta chain was retrieved from a study of blood T cell repertoires in COVID-19. In the authors' workflow: By means of reference gene primer amplification, nucleated cell counts were estimated. TCRdb's table, derived via immunoSEQ multiplex PCR, lists solely in-frame clones and lacks some. D and trimming were read from the DNA, whereas the V and J calls and clone size are those reported in that table. The table shows a few hundred thousand clones, with approximately 85% occurring only once. This clone was recorded only once. Trimming removed 2 bases from V and 1 base from J, with 12 bases in between. This CDR3 is built from 15 residues. Per germline, CDR1 MNHEY and CDR2 SMNVEV (reference sequence).

The sequence was collected from a man aged 18 to 29 with active or convalescent COVID-19. The sequenced material came from peripheral blood. The J gene is TRBJ2-7, the V gene TRBV27; TRBD1 might be the D (6 bases). CDR3 nucleotides: TGTGCCAGCAGTTTAAGTACAGGGAGTTCCTACGAGCAGTACTTC. Protein sequence: CASSLSTGSSYEQYF.